These 21 T cell receptor beta chains share one sample of origin, sequenced in a study of T cell repertoires in cytomegalovirus infection (dated by TCRdb to between 2019 and 2020). For these receptors, no antigen is known. Data came from an Illumina HiSeq 1500. Starting from the raw public reads, TCRdb applied fastp trimming at Q25, assembled clones with MiXCR and retained in-frame beta chains. Each record represents a unique CDR3 protein, reported with the most common genes and DNA among its rows. This sample comprises about 130,000 distinct CDR3 sequences, 30% to 40% of them detected only once. The leading ten clones occupy roughly 58% of the sample. This specimen's treatment or condition label, interpreted: in vitro stimulation with specific CMV peptide epitopes to enrich CMV-specific T cells. The sample here was CD8+ T cells from cultured PBMCs, taken from culture after CMV antigen stimulation. These TCRs come from a human donor in good health (CMV status not recorded). Some clones in this sample may be carry-over from other donors' samples.

In its sample, this clonotype was seen once. The J gene is TRBJ2-3, the V gene TRBV5-6, with D unclear. CDR3 length equals 14 residues. Trimming took off 3 bases at V and 0 bases at J, with 8 bases between the two ends. Per the germline V gene, CDR1 is SGHDT and CDR2 is YYEEEE. The CDR3 DNA reads as TGTGCCAGCAGCTGGGCCCTCAGCACAGATACGCAGTATTTT. Amino acid sequence: CASSWALSTDTQYF.

This clonotype was seen only a few times. The V gene is TRBV12-3 or TRBV12-4, the J gene TRBJ2-1; TRBD2 aligns across 8 bases. The CDR3 runs to 14 residues. J was trimmed by 8 bases and V by 5 bases; bases with no gene match: 8. CDR3 nucleotides: TGTGCCAGCAGTGGGGCACGGACTAGCCATGAGCAGTTCTTC. Translated: CASSGARTSHEQFF.

The V gene is TRBV7-8, the J gene TRBJ2-7; D unresolved. CDR3 size: 13 residues. Trimming shortened V by 5 bases and J by 2 bases, and 10 bases separated the two germline ends. CDR1 is SGHVS, CDR2 FQNEAQ, per germline. CDR3 residues: CASSNEAPYEQYF. In DNA, the CDR3 is TGTGCCAGCAGCAATGAGGCACCCTACGAGCAGTACTTC.

The sample holds a few counts of this clonotype. The chain is built from TRBV5-4 and TRBJ2-7; TRBD1 agrees at 9 bases. CDR3 size: 14 residues. Germline V gene data show CDR1 as SGHNT and CDR2 as YYREEE (reference sequence). After removal of 2 bases from V and 6 bases from J, the junction contained 6 bases not matched to a gene. The CDR3 coding sequence is TGTGCCAGCAGCTTACAGGGGGCGCTGATCGAGCAGTACTTC. Amino acids: CASSLQGALIEQYF. The whole variable domain, filled in from reference TRBV5-4 and TRBJ2-7, reads ETGVTQSPTHLIKTRGQQVTLRCSSQSGHNTVSWYQQALGQGPQFIFQYYREEENGRGNFPPRFSGLQFPNYSSELNVNALELDDSALYLCASSLQGALIEQYFGPGTRLTVT.

The rearrangement links TRBV7-9 to TRBJ1-2; D is undetermined. The V gene lost 4 bases and the J gene lost 1 base, with 13 bases spanning the gap. The CDR3 runs to 15 residues. The germline V gene encodes CDR1 SEHNR and CDR2 FQNEAQ (reference sequence). CDR3 amino acids: CASSSSTDFNYGYTF. Here the CDR3 DNA reads TGTGCCAGCAGCTCAAGCACGGACTTTAACTATGGCTACACCTTC. Filled out from reference TRBV7-9 and TRBJ1-2, the complete variable domain reads DTGVSQNPRHKITKRGQNVTFRCDPISEHNRLYWYRQTLGQGPEFLTYFQNEAQLEKSRLLSDRFSAERPKGSFSTLEIQRTEQGDSAMYLCASSSSTDFNYGYTFGSGTRLTVV.

This clonotype is medium-sized within its sample. The chain carries TRBV7-9 and TRBJ2-1, with D perhaps TRBD2 (6 bases). V was trimmed by 2 bases and J by 1 base, leaving 15 bases between them. The germline gives CDR1 SEHNR, CDR2 FQNEAQ (reference sequence). This CDR3 has 17 residues. CDR3 in DNA: TGTGCCAGCAGCTTAATGGGGGGACCACCATCCTACAATGAGCAGTTCTTC. It translates to CASSLMGGPPSYNEQFF.

This clonotype was observed a single time. The rearrangement joins TRBV19 to TRBJ2-7, with no clear D. This CDR3 region has 14 residues. From germline, CDR1 is LNHDA and CDR2 SQIVND (reference sequence). V was shortened by 3 bases and J by 0 bases, with 9 bases between the two germline ends. This CDR3 is CASSIEQFSYEQYF. In nucleotides, the CDR3 is TGTGCCAGTAGTATTGAACAGTTCTCCTACGAGCAGTACTTC.

This clonotype was found many times. At one boundary the junction diverges from the germline segment, which might be a read error. J is TRBJ2-2 and V is TRBV7-7; weak D call: TRBD1 (5 bases). The germline CDR1 and CDR2 sequences are SSHAT and FNYEAQ (reference sequence). The CDR3 sequence is 18 residues long. CDR3 loop: CASSLGVVGLSNTGELFF. The CDR3 DNA reads as TGTGCTAGCAGCTTAGGGGTGGTCGGGCTTTCGAACACCGGGGAGCTGTTTTTT.

The sample holds many counts of this clonotype. The rearrangement uses TRBV6-6 and TRBJ1-1; TRBD1 agrees at 10 bases. Germline CDR1 MNHNY, CDR2 SVGAGI (reference sequence). CDR3 size: 13 residues. The ends lost 3 bases at V and 12 bases at J; junction bases unmatched: 7. The DNA of the CDR3 is TGTGCCAGCAGTTATGGGACAGGGGAAAAGACTTTCTTT. Residues: CASSYGTGEKTFF.

The chain couples TRBV7-9 to TRBJ2-1; D gene unclear. The ends were cut back, 7 bases at V and 0 bases at J, with 10 bases in the middle. Germline assignment: CDR1 SEHNR and CDR2 FQNEAQ (reference sequence). CDR3 length equals 14 residues. CDR3 sequence reads: CASISRSSYNEQFF. The CDR3 region has the DNA TGTGCCAGCATTTCCCGAAGCTCCTACAATGAGCAGTTCTTC.

This clonotype occurred a few times. The CDR3 spells CASSSRALGTEAFF. In nucleotides, the CDR3 is TGTGCCAGCAGTTCCAGGGCGTTGGGCACTGAAGCTTTCTTT. The V call is TRBV27, the J call TRBJ1-1; a weak D match, TRBD1 (5 bases). Germline CDR1 reads MNHEY; CDR2 reads SMNVEV (reference sequence). Between the trimmed V and J ends, which lost 4 bases and 4 bases, there was a span of 13 bases. The CDR3 runs to 14 residues.

This sequence joins TRBV28 and TRBJ2-1, with a weak D call TRBD2 (5 bases). The CDR3 sequence is 14 residues long. CDR1 and CDR2 (germline): MDHEN, SYDVKM. The ends were cut back, 1 base at V and 2 bases at J, with 6 bases in the middle. The CDR3 protein is CASSLSGTYNEQFF. The DNA for the CDR3 is TGTGCCAGCAGTTTATCGGGAACCTACAATGAGCAGTTCTTC.

The J gene is TRBJ2-2, the V gene TRBV15; possible D gene TRBD1, 6 bases. The CDR3 loop spans 19 amino acids. V was pared by 3 bases and J by 6 bases, with 26 bases between. Germline-derived CDR1 and CDR2 are LNHNV and YYDKDF (reference sequence). CDR3 region: CATSSVRGRGSGDAGELFF. In DNA, the CDR3 is TGTGCCACCAGCAGCGTTCGGGGACGGGGATCAGGGGATGCCGGGGAGCTGTTTTTT.

This chain uses TRBV7-2 with TRBJ2-5, with D perhaps matching TRBD1 or TRBD2 (6 bases each). In germline, CDR1 is SGHTA, CDR2 FQGNSA. The CDR3 loop spans 14 amino acids. Trimming removed 3 bases at V and 5 bases at J, with 13 bases between. CDR3 sequence: CASSFRGAYETQYF. DNA of the CDR3: TGTGCCAGCAGCTTTAGGGGGGCCTACGAGACCCAGTACTTC.

The chain uses TRBV6-1 and TRBJ1-1; D uncertain. Germline V CDR1 and CDR2: MNHNS, SASEGT. V lost 6 bases and J 2 bases, leaving 7 bases between the germline ends. The CDR3 sequence is 12 residues long. The CDR3 protein is CASRTSNTEAFF. The CDR3 bases are TGTGCCAGCAGGACAAGCAACACTGAAGCTTTCTTT.

This clonotype showed up just a few times. The chain recombines TRBV12-3 or TRBV12-4 with TRBJ2-3; a possible D gene is TRBD2 (6 bases). The CDR3 runs to 14 residues. V lost 3 bases and J 2 bases, leaving 9 bases between the germline ends. CDR3 nucleotides: TGTGCCAGCAGTTTCGGGGGTAACACAGATACGCAGTATTTT. Translating it yields CASSFGGNTDTQYF.

This clonotype was seen only a few times. The chain has TRBV6-1 and TRBJ2-7; D gene ambiguous. This CDR3 is built from 14 residues. Germline V gene data show CDR1 as MNHNS and CDR2 as SASEGT. V lost 1 base, J lost 3 bases, and 10 bases lay in between. The CDR3 reads CASSEGSRYYEQYF. Here the CDR3 DNA reads TGTGCCAGCAGTGAAGGCAGCAGGTACTACGAGCAGTACTTC.

This clonotype was seen only a few times. This chain links TRBV7-2 with TRBJ2-1; the D is unclear. In germline, CDR1 is SGHTA, CDR2 FQGNSA. The germline V and J ends were trimmed by 3 bases and 6 bases, with 9 bases remaining between them. The CDR3 sequence is 13 residues long. CDR3 coding DNA: TGTGCCAGCAGCTTTATGGGCGGCAATGAGCAGTTCTTC. Translating gives CASSFMGGNEQFF.

This rearrangement joins TRBV5-4 to TRBJ1-1; D gene uncertain. CDR1 SGHNT and CDR2 YYREEE come from the germline V gene (reference sequence). The CDR3 contains 12 residues. V gave up 2 bases and J gave up 8 bases, with 10 bases separating them. For the CDR3, the DNA is TGTGCCAGCAGCTTAGATGGATTGGAAGCTTTCTTT. Translating it yields CASSLDGLEAFF.

This chain uses TRBV6-7 with TRBJ2-7, with TRBD1 matching over 7 bases. TRBV6-7 is known as an ORF, though its function is uncertain. This CDR3 has 16 residues. V was pared by 6 bases and J by 0 bases, with 11 bases of the junction left unmatched. The CDR3 here is CASRSRTGLLSYEQYF. For the CDR3, the DNA is TGTGCCAGCAGATCTCGGACAGGCCTACTCTCCTACGAGCAGTACTTC.

The chain uses TRBV6-1 and TRBJ2-3, with 7 nucleotides matching TRBD1. The CDR3 sequence is 15 residues long. The germline gives CDR1 MNHNS, CDR2 SASEGT. The ends lost 6 bases at V and 5 bases at J; junction bases unmatched: 11. CDR3 in DNA: TGTGCCAGCAGGCTCCGGGACAGAGGAAGAGATACGCAGTATTTT. Encoded protein: CASRLRDRGRDTQYF.